This paragraph covers one T cell receptor beta chain sequence. Its antigen is still unknown. The data were taken from a study of identical twins. Study outcomes and limitations: Rather than following the same donors, the conclusions depended on cross-sectional statistical analysis.

TCRdb reanalysed the 5' RACE reads using MiXCR and keeps one entry per CDR3 protein. The data contain fewer than 550,000 distinct CDR3 sequences, roughly 15% of them singletons. CDR1 is SGHRS and CDR2 is YFSETQ in the germline V gene. The V end lost 4 bases, the J end lost 2 bases, and 12 bases lay between the germline ends. The CDR3 contains 14 residues. A further study also used this sample, focusing on yellow fever vaccine responses in identical twins.

This clonotype was obtained from a woman younger than 30 in good health. This chain uses TRBV5-1 with TRBJ2-5, with a possible D match to TRBD1 (6 bases). Sequencing was done on a sample of CD4+ T cells sorted from blood. CDR3 DNA: TGCGCCAGCAGCCCGACTGACAGGCAAGAGACCCAGTACTTC. Protein product: CASSPTDRQETQYF.